Each of the 6 T cell receptor beta chains below was sequenced from the same sample in a study of OX40 agonist ivuxolimab in advanced cancers. Using immunoSEQ multiplex PCR, the repertoire was profiled, and TCRdb retains in-frame clones only, with some absent. The sample lists 95,000 to 150,000 clones, about 94% seen once, with approximately 0.15% in the top ten. Specimen: CD4+ or CD8+ T cells sorted from blood, collected in a trial of the OX40 agonist ivuxolimab. All receptors come from an adult with an advanced solid tumor such as melanoma, head and neck, liver or kidney cancer.

This chain links TRBV6-1 with TRBJ2-5, with 9 nucleotides matching TRBD2. The CDR3 is 17 residues long. Germline trimming cut 0 bases from V and 4 bases from J; bases unmatched to any gene: 9. The germline V gene encodes CDR1 MNHNS and CDR2 SASEGT. The CDR3 loop reads CASSEAIGGGAVETQYF. The CDR3, as DNA: TGTGCCAGCAGTGAAGCGATCGGCGGGGGGGCCGTAGAGACCCAGTACTTC.

The chain is built from TRBV15 and TRBJ1-5; maybe TRBD1 (5 bases). The CDR3 spans 15 residues. The germline CDR1 and CDR2 sequences are LNHNV and YYDKDF (reference sequence). Trimming took off 0 bases at V and 7 bases at J, with 13 bases between the two ends. The CDR3 region is CATSRDLRGPQPQHF. In DNA form, the CDR3 reads TGTGCCACCAGCAGAGATTTGAGGGGCCCCCAGCCCCAGCATTTT.

The chain's CDR3 is CASSLAFARGRPTDTQYF. The CDR3 region has the DNA TGTGCCAGCAGCTTGGCGTTTGCCCGGGGGCGGCCCACAGATACGCAGTATTTT. This chain joins TRBV5-6 and TRBJ2-3; D is possibly TRBD1 or TRBD2 (6 bases each). V gave up 0 bases and J gave up 2 bases, with 19 bases separating them. CDR1 is SGHDT, CDR2 YYEEEE, per germline. The CDR3 runs to 18 residues.

The rearrangement uses TRBV6-5 and TRBJ1-5, with D unresolved. Deletions cut 6 bases from V and 5 bases from J, with 8 bases between. This CDR3 has 12 residues. CDR1 and CDR2 from the germline V gene are MNHEY and SVGAGI. DNA of the CDR3: TGTGCCAGCAGCACGGGTGATCAGCCCCAGCATTTT. Its translation: CASSTGDQPQHF.

This chain links TRBV2 with TRBJ1-2; D gene unclear. V was trimmed by 6 bases and J by 8 bases, leaving 19 bases between them. This CDR3 spans 14 amino acids. Per germline, CDR1 SNHLY and CDR2 FYNNEI. The CDR3 DNA is TGTGCCAGCAGCCGAACTACCTCAGTTGGAGGCTACACCTTC. It yields the protein CASSRTTSVGGYTF.

The V call is TRBV11-2, the J call TRBJ1-1; TRBD1 aligns across 8 bases. In germline, CDR1 is SGHAT, CDR2 FQNNGV. The CDR3 covers 13 residues. V dropped 4 bases and J dropped 10; count of bases not matched to a gene: 8. The DNA for the CDR3 is TGTGCCAGCAGCTCCTGGACAGGGAATGCAGCTTTCTTT. Translated, it gives CASSSWTGNAAFF.